This TCR beta chain came from a study of neurological immune-mediated disorders. TCRdb called the 5' RACE reads again in MiXCR, with one record for every CDR3 protein. The sample has about 74,000 distinct CDR3 sequences; 5.2% are singletons. This clonotype was seen repeatedly, ten times or more. Antigen unknown. J lost 4 bases, V lost 4 bases, and 4 bases had no gene match. Per germline, CDR1 SGDLS and CDR2 YYNGEE. The CDR3 runs to 15 residues. Study-wide findings and caveats: As far as clinical or MRI features were concerned, none was associated with the multiple sclerosis repertoire cluster.

The J gene is TRBJ2-1, the V gene TRBV9; 11 nucleotides align to TRBD2. Sequencing was performed on PBMCs. The clonotype comes from a man younger than 35 with multiple sclerosis. The CDR3 region is CASSPGTSGYNEQFF. CDR3 nucleotide sequence: TGTGCCAGCAGCCCCGGGACTAGCGGATACAATGAGCAGTTCTTC. The full variable domain, with the rest looked up from reference TRBV9 and TRBJ2-1, is DSGVTQTPKHLITATGQRVTLRCSPRSGDLSVYWYQQSLDQGLQFLIQYYNGEERAKGNILERFSAQQFPDLHSELNLSSLELGDSALYFCASSPGTSGYNEQFFGPGTRLTVL.